This T cell receptor (beta chain) was sequenced for a study of T cells in Graves' hyperthyroidism and ophthalmopathy. Amplification of TCR beta CDR3 regions was performed using RNA transcripts as template. HTBI primers drove first-round RT-PCR of the TCR CDR3. MiXCR, applied by TCRdb to the multiplex PCR reads, yields one record per CDR3 protein. The table shows some 770,000 distinct CDR3 sequences, with about 16% occurring only once. The CDR3 covers 17 residues. The germline V gene has CDR1 DFQATT and CDR2 SNEGSKA (reference sequence). V shed 2 bases and J 0 bases; nucleotides not matched to a gene: 7. As to this clonotype: As yet, its antigen is unknown.

The definition of stable Graves' hyperthyroidism was no ophthalmopathy progression within 18 months. Points from the study as a whole: Ophthalmopathy was identified by the model a median approximately 6.9 months ahead of onset.

This clonotype was obtained from a man younger than 35 with Graves' hyperthyroidism. Material: blood. The chain uses TRBV20-1 and TRBJ2-7; 13 positions agree with TRBD2. The CDR3 nucleotides read TGCAGTGCTAGACCGGGACTAGCGGGGACGAGCTCCTACGAGCAGTACTTC. This gives the protein CSARPGLAGTSSYEQYF.